This record concerns one T cell receptor (beta chain) sequence. The sample comes from a study of technical replicates of blood from several donors. Assay used: immunoSEQ multiplex PCR; TCRdb lists only in-frame clones, some missing. The data hold around 60,000 clones, with about 92% observed a single time. V shed 6 bases and J shed 6 bases, with 11 bases lying between them. Looked up from germline, CDR1 is SQVTM and CDR2 is ANQGSEA. The CDR3 totals 12 residues. The V call is TRBV29-1, the J call TRBJ2-2; D not resolved. Sequenced: PBMCs. The sequence derives from a human donor in good health. Some clones in this sample may be carry-over from other donors' samples. The CDR3 DNA reads TGCAGCGTACCATGGGCCTCCGGGGAGCTGTTTTTT. Amino acids: CSVPWASGELFF.